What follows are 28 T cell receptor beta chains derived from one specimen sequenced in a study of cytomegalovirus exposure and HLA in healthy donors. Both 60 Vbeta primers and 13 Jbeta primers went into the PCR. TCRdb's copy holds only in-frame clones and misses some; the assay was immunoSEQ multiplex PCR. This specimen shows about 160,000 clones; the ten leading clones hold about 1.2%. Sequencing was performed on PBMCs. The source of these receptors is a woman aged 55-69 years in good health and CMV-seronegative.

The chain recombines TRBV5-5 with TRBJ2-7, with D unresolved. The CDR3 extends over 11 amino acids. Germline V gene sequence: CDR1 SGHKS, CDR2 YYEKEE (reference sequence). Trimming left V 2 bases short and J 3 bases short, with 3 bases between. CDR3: CASSFSYEQYF. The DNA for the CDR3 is TGTGCCAGCAGCTTCAGCTACGAGCAGTACTTC. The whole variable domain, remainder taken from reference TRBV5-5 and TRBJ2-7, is DAGVTQSPTHLIKTRGQQVTLRCSPISGHKSVSWYQQVLGQGPQFIFQYYEKEERGRGNFPDRFSARQFPNYSSELNVNALLLGDSALYLCASSFSYEQYFGPGTRLTVT.

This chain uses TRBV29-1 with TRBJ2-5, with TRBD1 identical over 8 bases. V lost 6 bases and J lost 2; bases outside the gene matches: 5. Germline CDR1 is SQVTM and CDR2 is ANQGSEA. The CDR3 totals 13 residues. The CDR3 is CSVGRGLQETQYF. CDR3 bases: TGCAGCGTAGGCAGGGGGCTGCAAGAGACCCAGTACTTC.

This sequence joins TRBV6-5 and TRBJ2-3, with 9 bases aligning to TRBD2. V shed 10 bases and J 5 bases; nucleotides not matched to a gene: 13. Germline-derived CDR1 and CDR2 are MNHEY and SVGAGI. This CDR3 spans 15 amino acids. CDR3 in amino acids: CATRAGGQWGDTQYF. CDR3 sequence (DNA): TGTGCCACCCGCGCGGGAGGGCAGTGGGGAGATACGCAGTATTTT.

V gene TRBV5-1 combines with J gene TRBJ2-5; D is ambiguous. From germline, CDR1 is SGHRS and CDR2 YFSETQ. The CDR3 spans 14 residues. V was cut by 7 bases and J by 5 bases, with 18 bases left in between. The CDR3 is CASATTDIQETQYF. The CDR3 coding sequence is TGCGCCAGCGCCACGACCGACATCCAGGAGACCCAGTACTTC.

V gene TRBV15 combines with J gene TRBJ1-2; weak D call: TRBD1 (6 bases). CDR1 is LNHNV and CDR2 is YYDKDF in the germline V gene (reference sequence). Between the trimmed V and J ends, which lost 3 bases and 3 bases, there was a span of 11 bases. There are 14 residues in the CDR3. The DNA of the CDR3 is TGTGCCACCAGCAGCGGGGGGGGCGACTATGGCTACACCTTC. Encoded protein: CATSSGGGDYGYTF. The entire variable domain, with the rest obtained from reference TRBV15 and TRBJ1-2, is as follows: DAMVIQNPRYQVTQFGKPVTLSCSQTLNHNVMYWYQQKSSQAPKLLFHYYDKDFNNEADTPDNFQSRRPNTSFCFLDIRSPGLGDTAMYLCATSSGGGDYGYTFGSGTRLTVV.

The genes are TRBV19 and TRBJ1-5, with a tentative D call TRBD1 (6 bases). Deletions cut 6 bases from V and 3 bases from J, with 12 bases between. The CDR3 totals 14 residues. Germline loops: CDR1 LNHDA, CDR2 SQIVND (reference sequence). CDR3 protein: CASRTDSSNQPQHF. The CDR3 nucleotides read TGTGCCAGTAGGACGGACAGCTCCAATCAGCCCCAGCATTTT.

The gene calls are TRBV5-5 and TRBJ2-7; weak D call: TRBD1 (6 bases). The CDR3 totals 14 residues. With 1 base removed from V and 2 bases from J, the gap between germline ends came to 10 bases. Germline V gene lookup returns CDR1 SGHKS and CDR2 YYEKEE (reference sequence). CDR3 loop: CASSLIQGAYEQYF. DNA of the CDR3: TGTGCCAGCAGCTTGATACAGGGCGCCTACGAGCAGTACTTC.

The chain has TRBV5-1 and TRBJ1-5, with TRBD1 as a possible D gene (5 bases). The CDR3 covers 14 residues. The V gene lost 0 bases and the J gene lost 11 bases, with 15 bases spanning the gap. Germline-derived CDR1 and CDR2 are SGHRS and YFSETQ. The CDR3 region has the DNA TGCGCCAGCAGCTTGGTTGGGCCTCAGGGTGCCCAGCATTTT. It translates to CASSLVGPQGAQHF.

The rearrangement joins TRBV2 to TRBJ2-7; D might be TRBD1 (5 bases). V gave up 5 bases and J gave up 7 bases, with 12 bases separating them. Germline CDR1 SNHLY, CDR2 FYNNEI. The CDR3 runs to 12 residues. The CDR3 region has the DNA TGTGCCAGCAGTTACCGACAGAGTGAGCAGTACTTC. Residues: CASSYRQSEQYF.

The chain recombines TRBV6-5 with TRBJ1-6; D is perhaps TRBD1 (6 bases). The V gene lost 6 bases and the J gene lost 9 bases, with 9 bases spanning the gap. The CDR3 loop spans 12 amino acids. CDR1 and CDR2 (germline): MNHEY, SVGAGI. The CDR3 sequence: CASRDRSSPLHF. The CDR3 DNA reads TGTGCCAGCAGGGACAGAAGTTCACCCCTCCACTTT.

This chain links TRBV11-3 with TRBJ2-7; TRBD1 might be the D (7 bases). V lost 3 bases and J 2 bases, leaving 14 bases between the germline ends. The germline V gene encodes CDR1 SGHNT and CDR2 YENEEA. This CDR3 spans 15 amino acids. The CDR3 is CASSLRSGGPYEQYF. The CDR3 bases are TGTGCCAGCAGCTTGAGGTCAGGGGGGCCCTACGAGCAGTACTTC.

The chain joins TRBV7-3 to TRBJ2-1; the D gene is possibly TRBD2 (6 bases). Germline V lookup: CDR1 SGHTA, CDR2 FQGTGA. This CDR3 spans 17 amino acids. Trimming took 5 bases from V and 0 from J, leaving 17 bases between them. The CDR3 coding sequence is TGTGCCAGCAGCCATCTCATAGCGGATAACTCCTACAATGAGCAGTTCTTC. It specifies CASSHLIADNSYNEQFF.

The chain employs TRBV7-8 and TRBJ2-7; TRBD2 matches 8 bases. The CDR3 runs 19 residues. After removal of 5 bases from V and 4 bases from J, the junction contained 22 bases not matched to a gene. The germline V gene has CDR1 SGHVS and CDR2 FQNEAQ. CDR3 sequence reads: CASSPEGHGTGGATYEQYF. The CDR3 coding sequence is TGTGCCAGCAGCCCCGAAGGGCATGGTACGGGGGGGGCTACGTACGAGCAGTACTTC.

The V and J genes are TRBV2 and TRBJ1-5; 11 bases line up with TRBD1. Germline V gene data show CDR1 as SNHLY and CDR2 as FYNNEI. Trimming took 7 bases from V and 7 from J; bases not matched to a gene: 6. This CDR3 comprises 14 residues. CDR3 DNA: TGTGCCAGCAATCGGGACAGGGGGAAGCAGCCCCAGCATTTT. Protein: CASNRDRGKQPQHF.

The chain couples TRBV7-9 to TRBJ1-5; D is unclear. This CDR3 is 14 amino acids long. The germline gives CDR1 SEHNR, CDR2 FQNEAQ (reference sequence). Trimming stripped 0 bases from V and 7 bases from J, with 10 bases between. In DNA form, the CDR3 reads TGTGCCAGCAGCTTAGCCGGTGGCGGACAGCCCCAGCATTTT. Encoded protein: CASSLAGGGQPQHF. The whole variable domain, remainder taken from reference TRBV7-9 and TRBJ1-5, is DTGVSQNPRHKITKRGQNVTFRCDPISEHNRLYWYRQTLGQGPEFLTYFQNEAQLEKSRLLSDRFSAERPKGSFSTLEIQRTEQGDSAMYLCASSLAGGGQPQHFGDGTRLSIL.

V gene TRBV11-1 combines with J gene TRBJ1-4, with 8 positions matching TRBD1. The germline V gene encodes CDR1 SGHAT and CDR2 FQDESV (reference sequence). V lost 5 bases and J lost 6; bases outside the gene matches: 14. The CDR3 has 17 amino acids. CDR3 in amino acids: CASSRRRTGMGDEKLFF. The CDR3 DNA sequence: TGTGCCAGCAGCCGAAGACGGACAGGGATGGGGGATGAAAAACTGTTTTTT.

The CDR3 reads CASSLAGLTDTQYF. The DNA of the CDR3 is TGTGCCAGCAGCTTAGCGGGACTCACAGATACGCAGTATTTT. V usage is TRBV7-9 and J usage is TRBJ2-3, with D possibly TRBD2 on 6 matching bases. Trimming took off 0 bases at V and 2 bases at J, with 6 bases between the two ends. The CDR3 sequence is 14 residues long. Germline assignment: CDR1 SEHNR and CDR2 FQNEAQ (reference sequence).

The CDR3 is CASSFRLAGYNEQFF. In DNA form, the CDR3 reads TGTGCCAGCAGCTTTCGACTAGCGGGGTACAATGAGCAGTTCTTC. The chain couples TRBV7-6 to TRBJ2-1; TRBD2 aligns across 11 bases. The CDR3 is 15 amino acids. Germline lookup yields CDR1 SGHVS and CDR2 FNYEAQ. V lost 3 bases, J lost 4 bases, and 2 bases stayed unmatched.

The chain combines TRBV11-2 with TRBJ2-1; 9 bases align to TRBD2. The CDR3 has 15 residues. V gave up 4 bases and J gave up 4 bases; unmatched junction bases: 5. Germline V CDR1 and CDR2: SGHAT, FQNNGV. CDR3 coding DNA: TGTGCCAGCAGCTACCCTAGCGGGGTATACAATGAGCAGTTCTTC. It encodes CASSYPSGVYNEQFF.

The CDR3 reads CASSRGQVLDEQFF. CDR3 DNA: TGTGCCAGCAGTCGTGGACAGGTATTGGATGAGCAGTTCTTC. The chain links TRBV6-5 to TRBJ2-1; TRBD1 agrees at 7 bases. Trimming removed 5 bases from V and 8 bases from J; junction bases left unmatched: 9. Germline V gene sequence: CDR1 MNHEY, CDR2 SVGAGI. The CDR3 is made up of 14 amino acids.

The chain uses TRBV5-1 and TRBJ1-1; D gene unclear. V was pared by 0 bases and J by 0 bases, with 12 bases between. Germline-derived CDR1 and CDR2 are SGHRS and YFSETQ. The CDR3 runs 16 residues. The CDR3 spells CASSLDGRFMNTEAFF. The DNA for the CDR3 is TGCGCCAGCAGCTTGGATGGGCGATTTATGAACACTGAAGCTTTCTTT.

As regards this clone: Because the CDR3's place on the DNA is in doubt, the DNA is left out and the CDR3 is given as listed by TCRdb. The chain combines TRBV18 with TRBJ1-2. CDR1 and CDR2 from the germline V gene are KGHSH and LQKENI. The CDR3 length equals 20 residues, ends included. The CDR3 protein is CASSPLQGGYTFGSPGGYTF.

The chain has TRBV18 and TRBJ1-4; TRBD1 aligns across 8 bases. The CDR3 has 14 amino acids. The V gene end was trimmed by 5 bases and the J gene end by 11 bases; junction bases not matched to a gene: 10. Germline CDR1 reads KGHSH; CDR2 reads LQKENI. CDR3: CASSSFLDRGKLFF. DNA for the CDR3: TGTGCCAGCTCATCCTTCCTAGACAGGGGCAAACTGTTTTTT.

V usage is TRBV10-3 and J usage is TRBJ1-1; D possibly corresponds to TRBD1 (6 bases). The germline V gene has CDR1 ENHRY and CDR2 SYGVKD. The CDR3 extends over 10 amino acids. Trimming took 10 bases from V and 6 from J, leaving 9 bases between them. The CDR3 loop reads CASRGAEAFF. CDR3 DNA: TGTGCCAGCAGGGGAGCTGAAGCTTTCTTT.

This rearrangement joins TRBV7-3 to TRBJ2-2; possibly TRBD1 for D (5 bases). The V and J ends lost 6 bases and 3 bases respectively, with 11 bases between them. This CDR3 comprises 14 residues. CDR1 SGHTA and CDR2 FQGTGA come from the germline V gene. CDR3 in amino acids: CASRSQGYTGELFF. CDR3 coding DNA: TGTGCCAGCAGGTCCCAGGGCTACACCGGGGAGCTGTTTTTT.

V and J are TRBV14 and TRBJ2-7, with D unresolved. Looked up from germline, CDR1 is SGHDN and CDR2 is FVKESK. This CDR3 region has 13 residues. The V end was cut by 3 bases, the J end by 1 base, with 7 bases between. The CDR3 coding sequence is TGTGCCAGCAGCCACAGGTTTTCCTACGAGCAGTACTTC. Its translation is CASSHRFSYEQYF.

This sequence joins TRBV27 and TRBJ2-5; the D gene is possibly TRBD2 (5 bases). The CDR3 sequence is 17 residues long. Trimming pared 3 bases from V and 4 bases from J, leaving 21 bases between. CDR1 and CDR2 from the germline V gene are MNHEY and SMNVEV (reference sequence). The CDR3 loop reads CASSLAGSSDERETQYF. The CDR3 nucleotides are TGTGCCAGCAGTTTGGCGGGTTCGTCCGACGAGAGAGAGACCCAGTACTTC.

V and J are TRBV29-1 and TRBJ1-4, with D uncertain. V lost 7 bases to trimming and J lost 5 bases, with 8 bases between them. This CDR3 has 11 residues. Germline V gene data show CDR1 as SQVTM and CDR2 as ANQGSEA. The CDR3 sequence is CSGRRNEKLFF. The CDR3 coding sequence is TGCAGCGGGAGACGGAATGAAAAACTGTTTTTT.